The clone carrying this T cell receptor beta chain has only one observation. As processed by the authors: Amplified reference gene primers provided the basis for estimating nucleated cell counts. Method: immunoSEQ multiplex PCR; TCRdb's copy keeps in-frame clones and lacks some. Clonal size and the V and J genes are those of that table, whereas D and trimming came from the DNA. The sample shows 70,000 to 95,000 clones, 91% of them seen only once. This sample is part of a study of blood T cell repertoires in COVID-19. Study overall: Sites across the United States, Italy and Spain contributed samples from acute and convalescent COVID-19. Nucleic acid was either cDNA or gDNA, and it came from T cells, B-cell-depleted T cells, or PBMCs.

J gave up 4 bases and V 4 bases, and 6 bases lay outside the gene matches. This CDR3 comprises 15 residues. Germline V lookup: CDR1 MNHEY, CDR2 SMNVEV (reference sequence). Seattle patient enrollment occurred during active infection, with longitudinal follow-up thereafter. The rearrangement links TRBV27 to TRBJ2-1; 8 bases match TRBD1. What was sequenced was peripheral blood. The source is a man aged 50-59 years with COVID-19, enrolled during active disease. In DNA, the CDR3 is TGTGCCAGCAGTTATCGGACAGGGAGATACAATGAGCAGTTCTTC. This codes for CASSYRTGRYNEQFF.